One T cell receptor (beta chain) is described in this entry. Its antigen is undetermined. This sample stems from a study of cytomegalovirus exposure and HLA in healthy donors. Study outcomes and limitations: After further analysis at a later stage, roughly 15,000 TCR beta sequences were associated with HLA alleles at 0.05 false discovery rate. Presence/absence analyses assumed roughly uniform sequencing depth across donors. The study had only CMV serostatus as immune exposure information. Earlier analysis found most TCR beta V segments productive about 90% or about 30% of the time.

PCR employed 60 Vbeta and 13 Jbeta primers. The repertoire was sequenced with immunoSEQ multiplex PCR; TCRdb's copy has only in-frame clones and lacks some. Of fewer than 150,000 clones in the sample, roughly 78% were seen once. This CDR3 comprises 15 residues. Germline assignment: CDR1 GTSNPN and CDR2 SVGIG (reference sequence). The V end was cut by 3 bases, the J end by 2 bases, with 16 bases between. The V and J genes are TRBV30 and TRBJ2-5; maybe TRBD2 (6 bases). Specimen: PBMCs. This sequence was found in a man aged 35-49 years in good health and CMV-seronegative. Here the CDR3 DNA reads TGTGCCTGGAGGGACCTCCGGGAGTTGCAAGAGACCCAGTACTTC. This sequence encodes CAWRDLRELQETQYF. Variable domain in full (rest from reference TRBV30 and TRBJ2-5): SQTIHQWPATLVQPVGSPLSLECTVEGTSNPNLYWYRQAAGRGLQLLFYSVGIGQISSEVPQNLSASRPQDRQFILSSKKLLLSDSGFYLCAWRDLRELQETQYFGPGTRLLVL.